The clone carrying this TCR beta chain was counted at least ten times. Antigen specificity is unknown. Construction of TCR beta libraries relied on iRepertoire HTBI primers and on Arm-PCR targeting CDR3 regions. Using its own MiXCR run on the multiplex PCR reads, TCRdb lists one record per CDR3 protein. The table has 200,000 to 250,000 distinct CDR3 sequences, 20% seen once. The sample is drawn from a study of regulatory T cells in long-lasting Graves disease. Study-level background: Graves' patients with a new diagnosis had received antithyroid drugs under 3 months.

Whole-study results and caveats: Only peripheral blood was studied, not thyroid tissue.

This CDR3 comprises 14 residues. Trimming stripped 0 bases from V and 0 bases from J, with 6 bases between. In germline, CDR1 is SSHAT, CDR2 FNYEAQ (reference sequence). Stated time point: newly diagnosed GD, antithyroid drugs for less than 3 months. Making the TCR library involved RNA that had been extracted from PBMCs. Patients came from an endocrinology department in Xi'an, China. The chain links TRBV7-7 to TRBJ2-7; D remains unclear. The sequenced sample was peripheral blood mononuclear cells (PBMCs), obtained at new diagnosis, from a patient treated with antithyroid drugs. The source is a female donor with Graves disease. The CDR3 sequence: CASSLAPSSYEQYF. Here the CDR3 DNA reads TGTGCCAGCAGCTTAGCCCCTTCCTCCTACGAGCAGTACTTC. Filled out from reference TRBV7-7 and TRBJ2-7, the complete variable domain reads GAGVSQSPRYKVTKRGQDVTLRCDPISSHATLYWYQQALGQGPEFLTYFNYEAQPDKSGLPSDRFSAERPEGSISTLTIQRTEQRDSAMYRCASSLAPSSYEQYFGPGTRLTVT.